These T cell receptor beta chains were read from a single sample in a study of post-analysis software for immune sequencing data. TCRdb ran MiXCR on the PCR reads and lists one entry per CDR3 protein. The table includes almost 700,000 distinct CDR3 sequences, approximately 60% detected once. Sequencing was done on a sample of blood. The receptors were gathered from a girl aged 2 to 9 with multiple sclerosis. Both conserved end residues are part of each CDR3. D genes are given only for firm matches. Size values are once, few and many counts, or a class for expanded clones, and some rows have none.

>TRBV7-9|few|TRBJ2-7|-
TGTGCCAGCAGCTTAGATTCCTGGTCCGAGCAGTACTTC
CASSLDSWSEQYF
>TRBV28|-|TRBJ2-3|TRBD1
TGTGCCAGCGGAGGACAGGCCGATACGCAGTATTTT
CASGGQADTQYF
>TRBV9|few|TRBJ2-6|TRBD1
TGTGCCAGCAGCGTCTCCCGTGGGGGACAGGACTCTGGGGCCAACGTCCTGACTTTC
CASSVSRGGQDSGANVLTF
>TRBV12-3/TRBV12-4|-|TRBJ2-3|TRBD2
TGTGCCAGCAGTTGGGCTAGCGGGGCTTCAGATGCGCAGTATTTT
CASSWASGASDAQYF
>TRBV5-1|-|TRBJ1-1|TRBD1
TGCGCCAGCAAACAGGGGACCACTGAAGCTTTCTTT
CASKQGTTEAFF
>TRBV6-5|few|TRBJ2-1|TRBD1
TGTGCCAGCAGTTTGCCGGGGACAGGGGTCAATGAGCAGTTCTTC
CASSLPGTGVNEQFF
>TRBV20-1|-|TRBJ1-2|TRBD1
TGCAGTGCTACCCGGACAGGAAGAAATGGCTACACCTTC
CSATRTGRNGYTF
>TRBV29-1|few|TRBJ2-3|TRBD2
TGCAGCGTTGAAGCGAGGACTAGCCTCGATACGCAGTATTTT
CSVEARTSLDTQYF
>TRBV6-1|-|TRBJ2-1|-
TGTGCCAGCCCAGAGCGCTCACGCGGCCCTAGCTTCTACAATGAGCAGTTCTTC
CASPERSRGPSFYNEQFF
>TRBV12-3/TRBV12-4|-|TRBJ2-7|-
TGTGCCAGCAGGCAACGGGACGGCTCCTACGAGCAGTACTTC
CASRQRDGSYEQYF
>TRBV29-1|-|TRBJ2-1|-
TGCAGCGGATCTCAGGAATACAATGAGCAGTTCTTC
CSGSQEYNEQFF
>TRBV29-1|-|TRBJ2-4|TRBD2
TGCAGCGTTGAAAGAGGGGGCGGGGGGGCGAATGACATTCAGTACTTC
CSVERGGGGANDIQYF
>TRBV2|-|TRBJ2-1|TRBD2
TGTGCCAGCAGTTCTACTAGCGGGAGGAGCTCCTACAATGAGCAGTTCTTC
CASSSTSGRSSYNEQFF
>TRBV10-2|-|TRBJ2-5|-
TGCGCCAGCAGTGAGCCCTGGGGACCCCCTTGGCAAGAGACCCAGTACTTC
CASSEPWGPPWQETQYF
>TRBV20-1|-|TRBJ1-1|TRBD1
TGCAGTGCTGAGGACAGGCCCTACACTGAAGCTTTCTTT
CSAEDRPYTEAFF
>TRBV6-2/TRBV6-3|-|TRBJ1-1|TRBD1
TGTGCCAGCGGCTTCCTAGGGGGCAGGGGGCGAAGCACTGAAGCTTTCTTT
CASGFLGGRGRSTEAFF
>TRBV5-1|once|TRBJ2-5|-
TGCGCCAGCAGCTGGATGGGGACTGGCGGCCAAGAGACCCAGTACTTC
CASSWMGTGGQETQYF
>TRBV5-1|many|TRBJ2-1|TRBD2
TGCGCCAGCAGCTACCAGGGAGGGCCTAGCTCCTACAATGAGCAGTTCTTC
CASSYQGGPSSYNEQFF
>TRBV7-2|few|TRBJ1-2|-
TGTGCCAGCAGCTTTCTAAGGGGGTCCCTACCTAACTATGGCTACACCTTC
CASSFLRGSLPNYGYTF
>TRBV7-9|-|TRBJ2-5|TRBD1
TGTGCCAGCAGCCTGGGACAGTATGAAGAGACCCAGTACTTC
CASSLGQYEETQYF
>TRBV3-1|-|TRBJ2-7|TRBD2
TGTGCCAGCAGCCCCTATCGGGGGGGCTCGAAGGAGCAGTACTTC
CASSPYRGGSKEQYF
>TRBV20-1|-|TRBJ2-5|-
TGCAGTGCTAGAACCGCTACCCAAGAGACCCAGTACTTC
CSARTATQETQYF
>TRBV5-1|-|TRBJ2-7|-
TGCGCCAGCAGCTTGGCCCGCCGGGGAGACGAGCAGTACTTC
CASSLARRGDEQYF
>TRBV5-1|-|TRBJ2-1|-
TGCGCCAGCAGCTTGTGGGCCGACAATGAGCAGTTCTTC
CASSLWADNEQFF
>TRBV7-2|-|TRBJ2-3|TRBD2
TGTGCCAGCAGCTTACGAGCGGGAGGGGTCACAGATACGCAGTATTTT
CASSLRAGGVTDTQYF
>TRBV4-2|-|TRBJ2-3|TRBD1
TGTGCCGGCGCCGAAAGACAGGGGGTCACAGATACGCAGTATTTT
CAGAERQGVTDTQYF
>TRBV7-9|once|TRBJ2-1|TRBD2
TGTGCCAGCAGCCCCAGTAGCGGGGGACTATACAATGAGCAGTTCTTC
CASSPSSGGLYNEQFF
>TRBV29-1|-|TRBJ2-3|-
TGCAGCTCAGACCAACGGACAGATACGCAGTATTTT
CSSDQRTDTQYF